This passage covers 8 T cell receptor beta chains from one sample sequenced in a study of blood T cell repertoires in COVID-19. Profiled with immunoSEQ multiplex PCR; TCRdb holds only in-frame clones, not every one. Found here are roughly 200,000 clones, less than 85% of them singletons; the top ten hold approximately 6%. What was sequenced was peripheral blood. These receptors all stem from a woman in her seventies with acute or convalescent COVID-19.

This clone showed up just once. J is TRBJ2-1 and V is TRBV9; 8 bases align to TRBD2. The CDR3 extends over 16 amino acids. With 2 bases clipped from V and 1 base from J, the junction kept 5 bases outside the gene matches. CDR1 and CDR2 (germline): SGDLS, YYNGEE. As DNA, the CDR3 is TGTGCCAGCAGCGTGCAGACTAGCGTGTCCTACAATGAGCAGTTCTTC. Translating it yields CASSVQTSVSYNEQFF.

The chain is built from TRBV27 and TRBJ1-5; a possible D gene is TRBD1 (5 bases). V gave up 4 bases and J gave up 3 bases, with 10 bases separating them. The CDR3 sequence is 14 residues long. Germline V gene sequence: CDR1 MNHEY, CDR2 SMNVEV (reference sequence). DNA of the CDR3: TGTGCCAGCAGTTCGACAGAGCTCAATCAGCCCCAGCATTTT. It codes for CASSSTELNQPQHF.

The rearrangement uses TRBV3-1 (or the pseudogene TRBV3-2) and TRBJ2-5; 7 positions match TRBD2. Unmatched junction bases numbered 9, after V lost 4 bases and J lost 1 base. Germline V gene lookup returns CDR1 LGHDT and CDR2 YNNKEL (reference sequence). The CDR3 has 16 amino acids. CDR3 DNA: TGTGCCAGCAGCCTGAGGACTAGTCGCACCCAAGAGACCCAGTACTTC. Its translation: CASSLRTSRTQETQYF.

The chain couples TRBV6-5 to TRBJ1-2; 12 bases align to TRBD1. This CDR3 comprises 15 residues. V gave up 6 bases and J gave up 4 bases; unmatched junction bases: 6. Germline lookup yields CDR1 MNHEY and CDR2 SVGAGI. The CDR3 DNA follows: TGTGCCAGCAGGACGGGACAGGGGGCGGCCTATGGCTACACCTTC. Translation gives CASRTGQGAAYGYTF.

The rearrangement links TRBV2 to TRBJ2-1; D may be TRBD1 (5 bases). Trimming removed 3 bases at V and 10 bases at J, with 10 bases between. The germline gives CDR1 SNHLY, CDR2 FYNNEI. CDR3 length equals 12 residues. This CDR3 is CASSDDRLEQFF. The CDR3 nucleotides read TGTGCCAGCAGTGACGACAGACTCGAGCAGTTCTTC.

The chain carries TRBV28 and TRBJ1-2, with D possibly TRBD1 on 6 matching bases. Germline V gene sequence: CDR1 MDHEN, CDR2 SYDVKM. The CDR3 length is 12 residues. V dropped 5 bases and J dropped 8 bases, with 12 bases sitting between them. The CDR3 DNA reads as TGTGCCAGCAGTCCGGAGGACAGAGGCTACACCTTC. Translated: CASSPEDRGYTF.

The V call is TRBV19, the J call TRBJ1-1; D is unclear. With 4 bases removed from V and 4 bases from J, the gap between germline ends came to 16 bases. Germline values: CDR1 LNHDA, CDR2 SQIVND (reference sequence). This CDR3 is 15 amino acids long. CDR3 sequence reads: CASSTGSVAGTEAFF. The CDR3 DNA reads as TGTGCCAGTAGTACTGGATCTGTTGCGGGCACTGAAGCTTTCTTT.

This clone appeared once. The chain is built from TRBV11-2 and TRBJ2-5, with D possibly matching TRBD2 (5 bases). Germline values: CDR1 SGHAT, CDR2 FQNNGV. This CDR3 has 14 residues. The V gene lost 5 bases and the J gene lost 5 bases, with 15 bases spanning the gap. DNA of the CDR3: TGTGCCAGCAGCCCGACGCGGGTAGGGGAGACCCAGTACTTC. Its translation is CASSPTRVGETQYF.